This T cell receptor beta chain originates from a study of shared clonotypes between healthy human individuals. About this clone itself: This sample includes further DNA sequences coding for the same CDR3.

Clones were sequenced by immunoSEQ multiplex PCR, and TCRdb holds only the in-frame ones, with some missing. The table has some 2.1 million clones, 95% seen once. The TCR was taken from a man between 18 and 35 years old in good health. Sequenced sample: naive CD4+ T cells sorted from blood. Subset denoted: CD45RA+ positively selected.

CDR3 DNA: TGTGCCAGCAGCTTAGTCGCTAGCGGAGCATACGAGCAGTACTTC. Its translation is CASSLVASGAYEQYF. The chain couples TRBV7-2 to TRBJ2-7; 7 bases fit TRBD2. After removal of 1 base from V and 4 bases from J, the junction contained 7 bases not matched to a gene. Germline loops: CDR1 SGHTA, CDR2 FQGNSA. This CDR3 spans 15 amino acids.